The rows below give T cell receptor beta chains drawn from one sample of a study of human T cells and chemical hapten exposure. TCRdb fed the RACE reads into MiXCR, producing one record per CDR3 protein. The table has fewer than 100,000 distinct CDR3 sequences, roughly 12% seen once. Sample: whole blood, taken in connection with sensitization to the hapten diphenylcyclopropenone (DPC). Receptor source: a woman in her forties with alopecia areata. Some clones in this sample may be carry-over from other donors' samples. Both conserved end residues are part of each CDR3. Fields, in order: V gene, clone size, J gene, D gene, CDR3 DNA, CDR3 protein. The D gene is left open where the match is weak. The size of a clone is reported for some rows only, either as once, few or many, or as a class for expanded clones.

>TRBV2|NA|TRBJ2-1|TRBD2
TGTGCCAGCACCCTGGGGGGAGGGCGCTACAATGAGCAGTTCTTC
CASTLGGGRYNEQFF
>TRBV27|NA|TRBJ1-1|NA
TGTGCCAGCAGTTTTGCGCAGGGACCAAGGGCTTTCTTT
CASSFAQGPRAFF
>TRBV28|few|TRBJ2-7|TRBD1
TGTGCCAGCACAGTCGGGACAGGGAACCACGAGCAGTACTTC
CASTVGTGNHEQYF
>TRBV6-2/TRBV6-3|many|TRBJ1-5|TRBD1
TGTGCCAGCAGTTCCCAGACAGGGGAGGTTGTCCCCCAGCATTTT
CASSSQTGEVVPQHF
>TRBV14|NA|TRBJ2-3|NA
TGTGCCAGCAGCTTTCGACTAGGGAGCACAGATACGCAGTATTTT
CASSFRLGSTDTQYF
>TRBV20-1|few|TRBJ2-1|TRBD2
TGCAGTGCTAGAGATAGGGTAGCGGGATCCTCCGGGGAGTTCTTC
CSARDRVAGSSGEFF
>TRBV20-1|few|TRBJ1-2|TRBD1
TGCAGTGCTACATGGACAGGGACGAACTATGGCTACACCTTC
CSATWTGTNYGYTF
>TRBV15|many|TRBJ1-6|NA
TGTGCCACCAGCAGAGATGATACAGCCAATTCACCCCTCCACTTT
CATSRDDTANSPLHF
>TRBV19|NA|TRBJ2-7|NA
TGTGCCAGTAGGACAGTCTCCTACGAGCAGTACTTC
CASRTVSYEQYF
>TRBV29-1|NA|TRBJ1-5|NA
TGCAGCGTTGGGCAGGAAAGCAATCAGCCCCAGCATTTT
CSVGQESNQPQHF
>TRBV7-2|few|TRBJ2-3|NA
TGTGCCAGCAGCTCCCTAGGTGGTAGCACAGATACGCAGTATTTT
CASSSLGGSTDTQYF
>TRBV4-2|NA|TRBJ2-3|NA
TGTGCCAGCAGCCAAGTAGGCCACGCAGATACGCAGTATTTT
CASSQVGHADTQYF